Sequencing of this T cell receptor (beta chain) was carried out in a study of CD8+ T cells in alopecia areata. Sequencing relied on a cDNA template that was reverse transcribed from extracted RNA. Here immunoSEQ multiplex PCR was the method, and the copy in TCRdb shows in-frame clones only, minus some. The sample consists of approximately 190,000 clones, 58% of them appearing once. Treatment of the sample: oral pan-JAK inhibitor, 5-10 mg twice daily. Study results and limitations: In scalp and blood during tofacitinib, many expanded lesional clones persisted. Significant decreases in scalp clonality and expanded CD8+ clones followed tofacitinib treatment. Researchers report lesional scalp, most notably alopecia totalis/universalis, outstripped normal scalp in clonality.

Germline CDR1 is LNHNV and CDR2 is YYDKDF (reference sequence). The CDR3 runs 15 residues. This clone was detected a few times. No antigen is known for it. The receptor's source is a human donor with alopecia areata. Source: CD4+ T cells sorted from blood, taken at week 24, from a patient treated with tofacitinib. The chain is built from TRBV15 and TRBJ2-5; D is perhaps TRBD1 (5 bases). Near its end, the DNA agrees better with TRBJ2-7, so the J call may be wrong. CDR3 amino acids: CATSRESGLTYEQYF. The DNA for the CDR3 is TGTGCCACCAGCAGAGAATCAGGGCTGACATACGAGCAGTACTTC.